This TCR beta chain was captured by sequencing in a study of blood T cells in healthy people across ages. CDR3 length equals 15 residues. Germline-derived CDR1 and CDR2 are PRHDT and FYEKMQ (reference sequence). Extractions gave at least 5.5 micrograms of total RNA per sample. Next came a second PCR, run for about 7 to 12 cycles, which used a sample-barcoded 5' primer along with a J-beta primer mix. TCRdb ran MiXCR on the 5' RACE reads and lists one entry per CDR3 protein. The sample has 380,000 or so distinct CDR3 sequences; approximately 47% are singletons. With regard to this clonotype: A much larger clone differs from this one at a single base, so this may be a read error.

The sample consisted of blood. The rearrangement links TRBV13 to TRBJ1-4, with D unresolved. The receptor was isolated from a man aged 55 to 70 in good health. The CDR3 coding sequence is TGTGCCTGCAGCGCCCGGGCAACAACTAATGAAAAACTGTTTTTT. Its protein is CACSARATTNEKLFF.